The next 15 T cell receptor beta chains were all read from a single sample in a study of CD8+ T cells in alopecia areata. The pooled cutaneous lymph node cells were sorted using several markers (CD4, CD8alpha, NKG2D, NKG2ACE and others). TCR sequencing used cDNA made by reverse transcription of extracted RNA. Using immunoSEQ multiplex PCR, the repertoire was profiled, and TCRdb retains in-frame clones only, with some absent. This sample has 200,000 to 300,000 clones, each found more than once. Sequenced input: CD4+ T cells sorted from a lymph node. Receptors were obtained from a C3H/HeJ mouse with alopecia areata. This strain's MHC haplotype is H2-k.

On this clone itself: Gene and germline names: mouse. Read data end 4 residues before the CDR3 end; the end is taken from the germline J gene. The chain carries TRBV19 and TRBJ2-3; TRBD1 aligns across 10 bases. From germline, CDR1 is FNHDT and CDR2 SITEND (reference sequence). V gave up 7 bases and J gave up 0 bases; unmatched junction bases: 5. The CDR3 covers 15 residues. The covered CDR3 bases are TGTGCCAGCGTCCGGGACAGGGGTAGTGCAGAA. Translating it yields CASVRDRGSAE. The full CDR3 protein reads CASVRDRGSAETLYF.

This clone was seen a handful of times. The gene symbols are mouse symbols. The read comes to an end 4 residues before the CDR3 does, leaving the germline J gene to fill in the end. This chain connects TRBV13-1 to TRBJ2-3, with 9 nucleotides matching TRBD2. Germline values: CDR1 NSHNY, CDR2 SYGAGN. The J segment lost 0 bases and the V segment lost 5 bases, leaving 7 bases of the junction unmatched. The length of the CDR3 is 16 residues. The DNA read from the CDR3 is TGTGCCAGCAGCTATCTGGGGGGGTCTAGTGCAGAA. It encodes CASSYLGGSSAE. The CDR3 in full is CASSYLGGSSAETLYF.

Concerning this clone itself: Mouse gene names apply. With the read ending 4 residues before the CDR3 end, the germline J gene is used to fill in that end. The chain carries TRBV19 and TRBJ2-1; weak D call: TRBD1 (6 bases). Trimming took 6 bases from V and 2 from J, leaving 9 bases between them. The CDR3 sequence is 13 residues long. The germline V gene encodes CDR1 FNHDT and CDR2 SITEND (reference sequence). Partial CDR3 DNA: TGTGCCAGCAAGGGGGAGTACTATGCT. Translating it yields CASKGEYYA. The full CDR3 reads CASKGEYYAEQFF.

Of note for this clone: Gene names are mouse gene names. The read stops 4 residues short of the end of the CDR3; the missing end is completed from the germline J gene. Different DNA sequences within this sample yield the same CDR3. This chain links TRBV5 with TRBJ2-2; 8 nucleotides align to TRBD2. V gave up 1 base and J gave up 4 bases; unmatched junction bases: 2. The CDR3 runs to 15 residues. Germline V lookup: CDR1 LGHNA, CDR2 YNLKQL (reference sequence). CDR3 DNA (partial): TGTGCCAGCAGCCAAGTTACTGGGGGCACCGGG. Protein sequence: CASSQVTGGTG. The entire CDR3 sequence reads CASSQVTGGTGQLYF.

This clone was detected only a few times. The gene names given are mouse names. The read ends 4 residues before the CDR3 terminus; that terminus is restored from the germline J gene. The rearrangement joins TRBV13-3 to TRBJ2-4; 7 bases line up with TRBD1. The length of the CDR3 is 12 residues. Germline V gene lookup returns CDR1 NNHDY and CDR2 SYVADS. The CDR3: CASSGQGNTLYF. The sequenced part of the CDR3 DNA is TGTGCCAGCAGTGGACAGGGTAAC.

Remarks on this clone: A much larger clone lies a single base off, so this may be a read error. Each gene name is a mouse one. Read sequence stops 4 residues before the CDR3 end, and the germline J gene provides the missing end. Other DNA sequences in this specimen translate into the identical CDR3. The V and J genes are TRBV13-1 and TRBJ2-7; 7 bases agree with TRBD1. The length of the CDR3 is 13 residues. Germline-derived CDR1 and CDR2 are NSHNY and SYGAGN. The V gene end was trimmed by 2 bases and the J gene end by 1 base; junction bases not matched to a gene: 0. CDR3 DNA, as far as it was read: TGTGCCAGCAGTGACAGGGGGTCCTAT. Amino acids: CASSDRGSY. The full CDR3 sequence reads CASSDRGSYEQYF.

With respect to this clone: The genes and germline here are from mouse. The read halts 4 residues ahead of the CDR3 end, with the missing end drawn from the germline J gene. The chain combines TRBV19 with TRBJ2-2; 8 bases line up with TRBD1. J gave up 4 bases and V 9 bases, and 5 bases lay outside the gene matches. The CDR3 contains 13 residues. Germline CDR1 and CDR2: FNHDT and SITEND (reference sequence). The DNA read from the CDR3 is TGTGCCACCCCGACAGGGGCCACCGGG. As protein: CATPTGATG. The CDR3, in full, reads CATPTGATGQLYF. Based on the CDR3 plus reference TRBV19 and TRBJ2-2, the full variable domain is GGIITQTPKFLIGQEGQKLTLKCQQNFNHDTMYWYRQDSGKGLRLIYYSITENDLQKGDLSEGYDASREKKSSFSLTVTSAQKNEMAVFLCATPTGATGQLYFGEGSKLTVL.

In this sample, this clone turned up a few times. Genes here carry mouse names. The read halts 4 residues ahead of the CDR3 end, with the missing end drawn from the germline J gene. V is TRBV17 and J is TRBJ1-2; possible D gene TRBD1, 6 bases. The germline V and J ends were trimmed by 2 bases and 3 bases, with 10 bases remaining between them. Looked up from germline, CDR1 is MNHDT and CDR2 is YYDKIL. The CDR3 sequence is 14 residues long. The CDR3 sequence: CASSRNRVDSDYTF. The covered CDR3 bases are TGTGCTAGCAGTAGAAACAGGGTAGACTCC.

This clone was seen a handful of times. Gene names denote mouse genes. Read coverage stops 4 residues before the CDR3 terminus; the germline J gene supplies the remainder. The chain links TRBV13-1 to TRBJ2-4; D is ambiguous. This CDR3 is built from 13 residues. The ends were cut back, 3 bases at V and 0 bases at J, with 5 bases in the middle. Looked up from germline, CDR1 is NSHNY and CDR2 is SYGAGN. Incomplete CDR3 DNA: TGTGCCAGCAGTGCCCTTAGTCAAAAC. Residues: CASSALSQN. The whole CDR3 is CASSALSQNTLYF.

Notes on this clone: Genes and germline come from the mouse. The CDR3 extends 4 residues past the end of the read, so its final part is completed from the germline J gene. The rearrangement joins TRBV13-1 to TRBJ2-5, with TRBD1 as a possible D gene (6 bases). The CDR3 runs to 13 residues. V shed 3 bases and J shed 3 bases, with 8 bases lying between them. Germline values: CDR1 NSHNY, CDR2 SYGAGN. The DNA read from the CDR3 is TGTGCCAGCAGTGCAGGGGTTCAAGAC. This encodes CASSAGVQD. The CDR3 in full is CASSAGVQDTQYF.

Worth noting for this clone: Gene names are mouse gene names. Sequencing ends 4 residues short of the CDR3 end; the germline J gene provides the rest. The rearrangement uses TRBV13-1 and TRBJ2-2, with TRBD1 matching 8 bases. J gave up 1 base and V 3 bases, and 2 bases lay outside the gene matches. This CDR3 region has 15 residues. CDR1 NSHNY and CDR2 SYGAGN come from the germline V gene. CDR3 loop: CASSAQGGNTGQLYF. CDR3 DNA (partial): TGTGCCAGCAGTGCACAGGGGGGAAACACCGGG.

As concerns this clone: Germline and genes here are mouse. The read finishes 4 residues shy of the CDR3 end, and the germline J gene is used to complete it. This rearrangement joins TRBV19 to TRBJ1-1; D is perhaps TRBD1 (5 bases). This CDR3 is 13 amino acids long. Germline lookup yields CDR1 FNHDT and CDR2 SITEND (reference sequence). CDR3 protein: CASSIHWGREVFF. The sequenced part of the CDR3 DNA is TGTGCCAGCAGTATACACTGGGGGAGA. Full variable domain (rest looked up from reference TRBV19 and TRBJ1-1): GGIITQTPKFLIGQEGQKLTLKCQQNFNHDTMYWYRQDSGKGLRLIYYSITENDLQKGDLSEGYDASREKKSSFSLTVTSAQKNEMAVFLCASSIHWGREVFFGKGTRLTVV.

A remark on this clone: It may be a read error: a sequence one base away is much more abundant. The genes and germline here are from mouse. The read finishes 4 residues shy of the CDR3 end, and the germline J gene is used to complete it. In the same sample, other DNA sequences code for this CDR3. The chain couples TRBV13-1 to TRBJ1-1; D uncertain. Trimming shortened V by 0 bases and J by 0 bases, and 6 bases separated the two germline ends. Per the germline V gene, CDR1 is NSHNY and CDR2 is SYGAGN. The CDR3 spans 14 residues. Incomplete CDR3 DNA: TGTGCCAGCAGTGATGGCAGTGCAAACACA. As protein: CASSDGSANT. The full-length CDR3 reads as CASSDGSANTEVFF.

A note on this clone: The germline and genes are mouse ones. The sequenced CDR3 bases are TGTGCCAGCAGTGCTCAGGGGACAAACACA. Translation gives CASSAQGTNT. The complete CDR3 protein is CASSAQGTNTEVFF. This chain connects TRBV13-1 to TRBJ1-1; D is possibly TRBD1 (6 bases). The DNA ends 4 residues before the CDR3 does, and the rest of the CDR3 is filled in from the germline J gene. Trimming cost V 3 bases and J 0 bases, with 9 bases left between them. Germline CDR1 and CDR2: NSHNY and SYGAGN. This CDR3 region has 14 residues.

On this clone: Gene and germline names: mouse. This CDR3 reads CASSATDSYNSPLYF. The part of the CDR3 DNA that was read is TGTGCCAGCAGTGCGACAGATTCCTATAATTCGCCC. V usage is TRBV13-1 and J usage is TRBJ1-6, with D perhaps matching TRBD1 (5 bases). The CDR3 extends 3 residues past the end of the read, so its final part is completed from the germline J gene. TRBJ1-6 is reported as an ORF; its role is uncertain. V gave up 3 bases and J gave up 0 bases, with 7 bases separating them. The CDR3 is 15 amino acids. Germline V CDR1 and CDR2: NSHNY, SYGAGN.